This TCR beta chain was sequenced in a study of cytomegalovirus exposure and HLA in healthy donors. The PCR had 60 Vbeta and 13 Jbeta primers. Using immunoSEQ multiplex PCR, the repertoire was profiled, and TCRdb retains in-frame clones only, with some absent. The sample shows some 42,000 clones, 50% of them seen only once. The CDR3 length is 15 residues. CDR1 MNHEY and CDR2 SVGAGI come from the germline V gene. The V gene lost 2 bases and the J gene lost 7 bases, with 15 bases spanning the gap. The J gene is TRBJ2-1, the V gene TRBV6-5; a possible D gene is TRBD2 (6 bases). The clonotype was recovered from a human donor in good health. Sequencing was performed on PBMCs. CDR3 loop: CASSYTRDSSNEQFF. DNA of the CDR3: TGTGCCAGCAGTTACACCCGGGACTCATCGAATGAGCAGTTCTTC.